This TCR beta chain was captured in a study of T cell repertoires in cytomegalovirus infection. Study-level points and caveats: Across the ex vivo response, the dominant clonotypes were HLA-C-restricted CMV-specific TCR beta clonotypes.

The length of the CDR3 is 14 residues. V was shortened by 1 base and J by 3 bases, with 10 bases between the two germline ends. Germline CDR1 SNHLY, CDR2 FYNNEI. One entry per CDR3 protein, called by TCRdb with MiXCR from the reads. The sample shows under 850,000 distinct CDR3 sequences, 35% of them seen only once. There are a few counts of this clonotype. Its cognate antigen is unknown. Input material: PBMCs. The source of this sequence is a human donor in good health (CMV status not recorded). Some clones in this sample may be carry-over from other donors' samples. The chain uses TRBV2 and TRBJ2-7; D uncertain. CDR3 sequence reads: CASSEEGLVYEQYF. CDR3 DNA sequence: TGTGCCAGCAGTGAAGAAGGGTTAGTCTACGAGCAGTACTTC.